These 19 T cell receptor beta chains originate from one sample sequenced in a study of blood T cells in healthy people across ages. It was with a sample-barcoded 5' primer and a J-beta primer mix that a second PCR of roughly 7 to 12 cycles was run. TCRdb reprocessed the 5' RACE reads via MiXCR and lists one record per CDR3 protein. The sample contains around 1.5 million distinct CDR3 sequences, around 39% of which appear only once. The sample comprised blood. These receptors all stem from a woman aged 18 to 35 in good health.

CDR3 nucleotide sequence: TGTGCCAGCAGCCAAGCTCCGGGACAGGGTACTGGATCACCCCTCCACTTT. This gives the protein CASSQAPGQGTGSPLHF. The J gene is TRBJ1-6, the V gene TRBV7-9; TRBD1 agrees at 9 bases. The CDR3 loop spans 17 amino acids. Germline V gives CDR1 SEHNR, CDR2 FQNEAQ (reference sequence). V trimming: 5 bases; J trimming: 10 bases; junction bases outside the gene matches: 15.

This clonotype was detected only a few times. This chain uses TRBV12-5 with TRBJ2-3, with TRBD2 identical over 11 bases. Per germline, CDR1 LGHNT and CDR2 FRNRAP. V trimming: 3 bases; J trimming: 3 bases; junction bases outside the gene matches: 14. The CDR3 has 19 amino acids. The CDR3 here is CASGFQPGLAAQGTDTQYF. For the CDR3, the DNA is TGTGCTAGTGGTTTCCAACCGGGACTAGCGGCCCAGGGAACAGATACGCAGTATTTT. Together with reference TRBV12-5 and TRBJ2-3, the CDR3 gives the full variable domain: DARVTQTPRHKVTEMGQEVTMRCQPILGHNTVFWYRQTMMQGLELLAYFRNRAPLDDSGMPKDRFSAEMPDATLATLKIQPSEPRDSAVYFCASGFQPGLAAQGTDTQYFGPGTRLTVL.

This clonotype appeared a few times. Relative to the germline gene, one junction end is altered; a read error may explain this. This sequence joins TRBV4-1 and TRBJ2-7; D gene unclear. CDR3 length: 15 amino acids. The V gene's germline CDR1 is MGHRA and CDR2 YSYEKL. For the CDR3, the DNA is TGCGCCAACAGCCAAGATCGCGGCCTTCCCTACGAGCAGTACTTC. Translated: CANSQDRGLPYEQYF.

J is TRBJ1-1 and V is TRBV4-2, with D unclear. The CDR3 is made up of 14 amino acids. Germline V gives CDR1 LGHNA, CDR2 YNFKEQ. V was cut by 2 bases and J by 2 bases, with 9 bases left in between. The CDR3 nucleotides are TGTGCCAGCAGCCAACCGGGAACTAACACTGAAGCTTTCTTT. Translation gives CASSQPGTNTEAFF.

The chain carries TRBV7-6 and TRBJ1-5; tentative D call: TRBD1 (5 bases). This CDR3 is built from 18 residues. V was trimmed by 1 base and J by 0 bases, leaving 16 bases between them. Germline V gives CDR1 SGHVS, CDR2 FNYEAQ. CDR3 sequence reads: CASSLGAGQASSNQPQHF. As DNA, the CDR3 is TGTGCCAGCAGCTTAGGAGCAGGGCAGGCAAGTAGCAATCAGCCCCAGCATTTT.

V gene TRBV15 combines with J gene TRBJ1-6, with unresolved D. In germline, CDR1 is LNHNV, CDR2 YYDKDF (reference sequence). This CDR3 comprises 13 residues. V shed 2 bases and J shed 9 bases, with 8 bases lying between them. In nucleotides, the CDR3 is TGTGCCACCAGCAGATTTTGGGTTTCACCCCTCCACTTT. As protein: CATSRFWVSPLHF. Based on the CDR3 plus reference TRBV15 and TRBJ1-6, the full variable domain is DAMVIQNPRYQVTQFGKPVTLSCSQTLNHNVMYWYQQKSSQAPKLLFHYYDKDFNNEADTPDNFQSRRPNTSFCFLDIRSPGLGDTAMYLCATSRFWVSPLHFGNGTRLTVT.

The J gene is TRBJ2-7, the V gene TRBV30; no firm D call. The V end lost 2 bases, the J end lost 3 bases, and 8 bases lay between the germline ends. The length of the CDR3 is 12 residues. Germline V lookup: CDR1 GTSNPN, CDR2 SVGIG (reference sequence). The CDR3 region is CAWSLDDYEQYF. The DNA for the CDR3 is TGTGCCTGGAGTCTCGACGACTACGAGCAGTACTTC.

The chain employs TRBV5-1 and TRBJ1-2; 7 bases fit TRBD1. V shed 2 bases, J shed 4 bases, and the junction held 2 bases outside the gene matches. The CDR3 is made up of 13 amino acids. CDR1 is SGHRS, CDR2 YFSETQ, per germline. The CDR3: CASSFTGVYGYTF. Here the CDR3 DNA reads TGCGCCAGCAGCTTCACAGGGGTCTATGGCTACACCTTC.

This clonotype was recorded many times. The chain joins TRBV10-3 to TRBJ2-1; D is perhaps TRBD1 (6 bases). CDR3 length: 16 amino acids. Germline V CDR1 and CDR2: ENHRY, SYGVKD. V gave up 7 bases and J gave up 4 bases, with 20 bases separating them. The CDR3 sequence is CAIKSPPGESYNEQFF. For the CDR3, the DNA is TGTGCCATCAAAAGCCCCCCAGGGGAATCGTACAATGAGCAGTTCTTC.

This clonotype was detected a few times. This chain joins TRBV13 and TRBJ2-3; 8 nucleotides align to TRBD1. Germline V lookup: CDR1 PRHDT, CDR2 FYEKMQ (reference sequence). With 2 bases clipped from V and 4 bases from J, the junction kept 8 bases outside the gene matches. There are 16 residues in the CDR3. The CDR3 nucleotides read TGTGCCAGCAGCTTAAGGTCAGGGGGCGTCGCAGATACGCAGTATTTT. This encodes CASSLRSGGVADTQYF.

The rearrangement joins TRBV12-3 or TRBV12-4 to TRBJ2-2; 7 nucleotides match TRBD2. V lost 3 bases and J lost 6; bases outside the gene matches: 10. The CDR3 sequence is 16 residues long. The CDR3 loop is CASSFRLAGFSGELFF. The CDR3 DNA reads as TGTGCCAGCAGTTTCCGGTTAGCGGGTTTTTCCGGGGAGCTGTTTTTT.

CDR3 nucleotides: TGTGCCAGCAGTTACTCAGGGGGCACAACCTACGAGCAGTACTTC. Encoded protein: CASSYSGGTTYEQYF. The V gene is TRBV6-5, the J gene TRBJ2-7; 7 bases are shared with TRBD1. The V gene end was trimmed by 0 bases and the J gene end by 2 bases; junction bases not matched to a gene: 4. The CDR3 runs to 15 residues. Germline loops: CDR1 MNHEY, CDR2 SVGAGI.

The rearrangement uses TRBV20-1 and TRBJ2-5; D is possibly TRBD1 (6 bases). This CDR3 has 15 amino acids. The V gene's germline CDR1 is DFQATT and CDR2 SNEGSKA (reference sequence). Trimming left V 4 bases short and J 1 base short, with 16 bases between. DNA for the CDR3: TGCAGTGCTACCCGCGACAGGACAGCCCAAGAGACCCAGTACTTC. This codes for CSATRDRTAQETQYF.

V is TRBV5-1 and J is TRBJ2-5; perhaps TRBD1 as D (6 bases). The V end lost 0 bases, the J end lost 2 bases, and 14 bases lay between the germline ends. There are 16 residues in the CDR3. Germline V CDR1 and CDR2: SGHRS, YFSETQ. CDR3 coding DNA: TGCGCCAGCAGCTTGGAGGACACAGGGACACAAGAGACCCAGTACTTC. It codes for CASSLEDTGTQETQYF. Supplemented by reference TRBV5-1 and TRBJ2-5, the full variable domain reads KAGVTQTPRYLIKTRGQQVTLSCSPISGHRSVSWYQQTPGQGLQFLFEYFSETQRNKGNFPGRFSGRQFSNSRSEMNVSTLELGDSALYLCASSLEDTGTQETQYFGPGTRLLVL.

This clonotype showed up just a few times. The chain joins TRBV4-1 to TRBJ1-4; D is perhaps TRBD1 (6 bases). The CDR3 contains 17 residues. Germline assignment: CDR1 MGHRA and CDR2 YSYEKL. Trimming pared 0 bases from V and 5 bases from J, leaving 16 bases between. This chain's CDR3 is CASSQESPGHLNEKLFF. Written as DNA, the CDR3 is TGCGCCAGCAGCCAAGAATCGCCGGGACACTTAAATGAAAAACTGTTTTTT.

This chain links TRBV20-1 with TRBJ2-1; D could derive from TRBD1 or TRBD2 (5 bases each). Germline lookup yields CDR1 DFQATT and CDR2 SNEGSKA (reference sequence). V was shortened by 0 bases and J by 4 bases, with 13 bases between the two germline ends. The CDR3 has 15 amino acids. The CDR3 nucleotides are TGCAGTGCTAGAGATGTTAGGGACGAGTACAATGAGCAGTTCTTC. Protein product: CSARDVRDEYNEQFF.

This clonotype appeared a few times. The chain recombines TRBV12-3 or TRBV12-4 with TRBJ2-1, with D perhaps assigned TRBD1 or TRBD2 (5 bases each). The CDR3 extends over 14 amino acids. V was cut by 5 bases and J by 10 bases, with 18 bases left in between. CDR3 sequence reads: CASSPDRGRDEQFF. The DNA for the CDR3 is TGTGCCAGCAGTCCTGACAGAGGGCGAGACGAGCAGTTCTTC.

This clonotype showed up many times. This chain links TRBV13 with TRBJ2-7; 8 bases match TRBD2. Per the germline V gene, CDR1 is PRHDT and CDR2 is FYEKMQ (reference sequence). There are 12 residues in the CDR3. V shed 3 bases and J 6 bases; nucleotides not matched to a gene: 1. Here the CDR3 DNA reads TGTGCCAGCAGCTTCACTAGCGGCGAGCAGTACTTC. Translated: CASSFTSGEQYF.

The table lists this clonotype with many counts. This could be a read error, since a much larger clone is one nucleotide away. The chain recombines TRBV10-3 with TRBJ2-7, with D possibly called TRBD1 or TRBD2 (5 bases each). Germline lookup yields CDR1 ENHRY and CDR2 SYGVKD. Trimming left V 4 bases short and J 1 base short, with 11 bases between. The CDR3 runs 14 residues. The CDR3 coding sequence is TGTGCCATCAGTGTACCGGGACGGTCCTACGAGCAGTACTTC. It encodes CAISVPGRSYEQYF.